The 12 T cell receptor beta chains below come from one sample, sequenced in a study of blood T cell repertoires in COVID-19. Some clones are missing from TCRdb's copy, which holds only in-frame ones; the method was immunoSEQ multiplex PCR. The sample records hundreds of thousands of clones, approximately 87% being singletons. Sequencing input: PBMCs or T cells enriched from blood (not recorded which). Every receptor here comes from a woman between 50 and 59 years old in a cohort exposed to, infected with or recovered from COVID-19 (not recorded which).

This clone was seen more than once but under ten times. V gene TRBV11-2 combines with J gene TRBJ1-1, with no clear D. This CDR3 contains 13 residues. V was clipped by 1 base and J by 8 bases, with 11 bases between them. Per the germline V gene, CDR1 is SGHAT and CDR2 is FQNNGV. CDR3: CASSLGRIAEAFF. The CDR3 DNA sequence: TGTGCCAGCAGCTTAGGGAGAATAGCGGAAGCTTTCTTT.

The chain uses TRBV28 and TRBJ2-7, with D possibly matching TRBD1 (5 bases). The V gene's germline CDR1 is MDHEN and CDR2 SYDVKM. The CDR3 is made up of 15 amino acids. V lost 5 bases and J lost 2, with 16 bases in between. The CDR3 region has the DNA TGTGCCAGCAGTCCTATCGGCAGGGTGACCTACGAGCAGTACTTC. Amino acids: CASSPIGRVTYEQYF.

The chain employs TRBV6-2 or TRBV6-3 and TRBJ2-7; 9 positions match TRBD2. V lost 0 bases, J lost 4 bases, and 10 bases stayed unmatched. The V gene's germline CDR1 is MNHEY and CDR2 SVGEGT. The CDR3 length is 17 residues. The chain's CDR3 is CASSYSRAGGSLYEQYF. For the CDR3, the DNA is TGTGCCAGCAGTTACTCGAGAGCGGGGGGTTCCCTTTACGAGCAGTACTTC.

The CDR3 protein is CASRGLAGLSSYNEQFF. For the CDR3, the DNA is TGTGCCAGCAGGGGACTAGCGGGGCTAAGCTCCTACAATGAGCAGTTCTTC. The chain employs TRBV27 and TRBJ2-1; 13 bases agree with TRBD2. V dropped 6 bases and J dropped 0; count of bases not matched to a gene: 5. The germline V gene has CDR1 MNHEY and CDR2 SMNVEV (reference sequence). This CDR3 has 17 amino acids.

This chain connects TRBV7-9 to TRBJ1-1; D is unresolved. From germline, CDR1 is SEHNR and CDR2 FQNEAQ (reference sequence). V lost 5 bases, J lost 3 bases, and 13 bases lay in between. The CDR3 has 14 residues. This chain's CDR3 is CASSSAGIYTEAFF. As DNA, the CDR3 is TGTGCCAGCAGCAGCGCCGGGATTTACACTGAAGCTTTCTTT.

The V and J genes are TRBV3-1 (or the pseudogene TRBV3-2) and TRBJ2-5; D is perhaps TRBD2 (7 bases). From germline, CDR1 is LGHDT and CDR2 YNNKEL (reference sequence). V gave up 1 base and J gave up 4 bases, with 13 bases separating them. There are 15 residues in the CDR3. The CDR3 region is CASSQGGGQIETQYF. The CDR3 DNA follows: TGTGCCAGCAGCCAAGGGGGGGGGCAGATAGAGACCCAGTACTTC.

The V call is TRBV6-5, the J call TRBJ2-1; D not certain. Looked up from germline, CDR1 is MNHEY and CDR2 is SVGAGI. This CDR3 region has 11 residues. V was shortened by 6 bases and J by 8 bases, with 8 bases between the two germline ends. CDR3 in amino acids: CASRWSHEQFF. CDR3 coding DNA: TGTGCCAGCAGGTGGAGCCATGAGCAGTTCTTC.

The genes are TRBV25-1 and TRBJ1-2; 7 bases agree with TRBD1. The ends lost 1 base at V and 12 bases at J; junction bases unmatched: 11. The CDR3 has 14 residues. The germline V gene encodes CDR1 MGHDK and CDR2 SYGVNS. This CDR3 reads CASSESVNGDRNTF. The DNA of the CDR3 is TGTGCCAGCAGTGAATCAGTCAATGGGGACAGAAACACCTTC.

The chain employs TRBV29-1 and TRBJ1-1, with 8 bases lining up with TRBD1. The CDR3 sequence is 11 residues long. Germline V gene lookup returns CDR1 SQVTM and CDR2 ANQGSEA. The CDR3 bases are TGCACGGGACAGGACAACACTGAAGCTTTCTTT. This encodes CTGQDNTEAFF.

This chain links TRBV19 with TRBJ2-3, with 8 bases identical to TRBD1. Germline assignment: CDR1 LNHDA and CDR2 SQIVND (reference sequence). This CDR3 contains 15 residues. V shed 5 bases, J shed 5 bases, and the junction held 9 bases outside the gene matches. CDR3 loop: CASSADREIRDTQYF. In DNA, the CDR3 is TGTGCCAGTAGTGCGGACAGGGAGATCAGAGATACGCAGTATTTT. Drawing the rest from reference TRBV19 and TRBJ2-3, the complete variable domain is DGGITQSPKYLFRKEGQNVTLSCEQNLNHDAMYWYRQDPGQGLRLIYYSQIVNDFQKGDIAEGYSVSREKKESFPLTVTSAQKNPTAFYLCASSADREIRDTQYFGPGTRLTVL.

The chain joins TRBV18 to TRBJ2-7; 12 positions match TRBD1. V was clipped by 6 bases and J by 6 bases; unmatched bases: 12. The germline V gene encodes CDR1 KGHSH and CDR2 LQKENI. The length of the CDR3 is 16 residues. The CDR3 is CASSRRLGQGASEQYF. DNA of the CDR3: TGTGCCAGCTCCCGAAGGTTGGGACAGGGGGCTAGCGAGCAGTACTTC.

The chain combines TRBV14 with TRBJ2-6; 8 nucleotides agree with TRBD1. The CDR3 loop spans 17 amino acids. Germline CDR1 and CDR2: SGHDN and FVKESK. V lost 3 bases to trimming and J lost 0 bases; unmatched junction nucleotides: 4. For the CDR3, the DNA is TGTGCCAGCAGCCACAGGGGGCGAGACTCTGGGGCCAACGTCCTGACTTTC. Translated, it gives CASSHRGRDSGANVLTF.